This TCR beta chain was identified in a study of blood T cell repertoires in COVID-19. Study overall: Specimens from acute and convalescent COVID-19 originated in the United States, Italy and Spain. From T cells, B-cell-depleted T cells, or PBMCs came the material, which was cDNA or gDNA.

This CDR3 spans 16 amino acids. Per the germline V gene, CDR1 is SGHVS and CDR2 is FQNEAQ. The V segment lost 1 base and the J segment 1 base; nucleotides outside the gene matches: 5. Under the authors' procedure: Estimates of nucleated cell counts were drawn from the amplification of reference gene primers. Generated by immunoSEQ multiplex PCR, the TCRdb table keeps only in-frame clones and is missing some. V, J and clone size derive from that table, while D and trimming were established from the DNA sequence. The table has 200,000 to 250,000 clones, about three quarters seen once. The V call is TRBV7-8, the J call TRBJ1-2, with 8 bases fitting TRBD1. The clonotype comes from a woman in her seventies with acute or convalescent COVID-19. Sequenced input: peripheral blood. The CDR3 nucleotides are TGTGCCAGCAGCTTAGGTACTGACAGGGGTAACTATGGCTACACCTTC. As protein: CASSLGTDRGNYGYTF. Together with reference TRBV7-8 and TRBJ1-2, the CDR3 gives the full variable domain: GAGVSQSPRYKVAKRGQDVALRCDPISGHVSLFWYQQALGQGPEFLTYFQNEAQLDKSGLPSDRFFAERPEGSVSTLKIQRTQQEDSAVYLCASSLGTDRGNYGYTFGSGTRLTVV.